This T cell receptor beta chain was sequenced in a study of CD8 T cells in ankylosing spondylitis. Study conclusions and caveats: For ankylosing spondylitis blood, a TCR beta motif of about 8 highly homologous variants appeared characteristic. Reports say disease-linked clones showed up significantly more in matched ankylosing spondylitis synovial fluid. As for the disease-linked clones, they showed a CD8+ phenotype and occurred at relatively low frequencies in peripheral blood.

A quantitative 5'-RACE method, one with molecular barcodes, was used to make TCR beta libraries. TCRdb reprocessed the 5' RACE reads via MiXCR and lists one record per CDR3 protein. The sample lists about 330,000 distinct CDR3 sequences, roughly 8% occurring once. This clonotype has at least ten counts. Its antigen is unidentified. Sequenced: blood, either unsorted or a sorted T cell fraction (not recorded which). This sequence was found in a male donor with ankylosing spondylitis.

CDR3 coding DNA: TGCAGCGCTGCCGAGTTCGAGGCTCAGCCCCAGCATTTT. As protein: CSAAEFEAQPQHF. The chain uses TRBV29-1 and TRBJ1-5; no reliable D call. The germline gives CDR1 SQVTM, CDR2 ANQGSEA. The CDR3 is 13 residues long. Deletions cut 7 bases from V and 6 bases from J, with 16 bases between.